The present entry profiles one TCR beta chain with its context. The target antigen is unknown. This entry is derived from a study of molecular identifiers for immune sequencing clone quantification. The study, taken as a whole, reports: Identical TCR molecules that share a barcode could lead to an underestimation of highly expanded clone sizes.

CDR1 and CDR2 (germline): DFQATT, SNEGSKA (reference sequence). There are 16 residues in the CDR3. V was cut by 2 bases and J by 4 bases, with 18 bases left in between. TCRdb used MiXCR to reprocess the PCR reads, holding one entry per CDR3 protein. The profile shows around 470,000 distinct CDR3 sequences, 20% to 25% of them singletons. Material for sequencing was naive CD8+ T cells from blood, with Jurkat cell RNA spiked in. Indicated subset: FACS-sorted CD8+CD4-CCR7+CD45RA+ naive T cells. The rearrangement joins TRBV20-1 to TRBJ1-5; D uncertain. The clonotype comes from a human donor in good health. Some libraries in this study had Jurkat cell RNA spiked in. The CDR3 protein is CSARNHGQNINQPQHF. The CDR3 DNA reads as TGCAGTGCTAGAAATCATGGGCAGAACATTAATCAGCCCCAGCATTTT.